The clone carrying this T cell receptor (beta chain) appeared a few times. The germline gives CDR1 SEHNR, CDR2 FQNEAQ (reference sequence). Trimming stripped 8 bases from V and 0 bases from J, with 10 bases between. This CDR3 comprises 13 residues. The data derive from a study of regulatory T cells in long-lasting Graves disease. Documented time point: persistent/refractory GD, antithyroid drugs over 5 years with positive TRAb. PBMCs provided the RNA from which the TCR library was made. Assembly of TCR beta libraries relied on iRepertoire HTBI primers together with Arm-PCR of CDR3 regions. TCRdb reanalysed the multiplex PCR reads using MiXCR and keeps one entry per CDR3 protein. This sample yields 400,000 to 600,000 distinct CDR3 sequences, of which 20% to 25% are seen a single time; approximately 6.4% belongs to the top ten.

Sequencing was performed on peripheral blood mononuclear cells (PBMCs), taken when the disease was refractory, from a patient treated with antithyroid drugs. This rearrangement joins TRBV7-9 to TRBJ1-2, with D unclear. The origin of this receptor is a female donor with Graves disease. CDR3 DNA sequence: TGTGCCAGCGGCCTCGGGGCTAACTATGGCTACACCTTC. Translation: CASGLGANYGYTF. Complete variable domain (other parts from reference TRBV7-9 and TRBJ1-2): DTGVSQNPRHKITKRGQNVTFRCDPISEHNRLYWYRQTLGQGPEFLTYFQNEAQLEKSRLLSDRFSAERPKGSFSTLEIQRTEQGDSAMYLCASGLGANYGYTFGSGTRLTVV.